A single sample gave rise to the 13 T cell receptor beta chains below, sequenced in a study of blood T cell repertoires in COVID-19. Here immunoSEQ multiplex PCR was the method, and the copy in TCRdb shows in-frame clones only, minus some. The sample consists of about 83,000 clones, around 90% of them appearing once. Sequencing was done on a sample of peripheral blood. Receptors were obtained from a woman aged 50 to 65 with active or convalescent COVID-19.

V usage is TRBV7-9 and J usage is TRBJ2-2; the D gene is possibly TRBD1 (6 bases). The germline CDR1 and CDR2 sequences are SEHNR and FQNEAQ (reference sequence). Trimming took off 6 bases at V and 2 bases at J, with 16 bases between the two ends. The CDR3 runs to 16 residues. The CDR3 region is CASSHGLGANTGELFF. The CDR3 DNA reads TGTGCCAGCAGTCACGGGTTGGGGGCCAACACCGGGGAGCTGTTTTTT.

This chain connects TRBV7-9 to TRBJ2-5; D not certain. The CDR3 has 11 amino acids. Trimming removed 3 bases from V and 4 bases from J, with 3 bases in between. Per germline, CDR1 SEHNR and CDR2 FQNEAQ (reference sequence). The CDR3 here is CASSFRETQYF. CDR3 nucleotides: TGTGCCAGCAGCTTCAGAGAGACCCAGTACTTC.

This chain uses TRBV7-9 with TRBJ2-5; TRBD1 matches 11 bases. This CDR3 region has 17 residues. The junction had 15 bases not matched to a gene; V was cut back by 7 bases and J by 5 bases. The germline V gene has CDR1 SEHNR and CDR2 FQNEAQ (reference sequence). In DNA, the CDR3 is TGTGCCAGCATCGCGGACAGGGGGCATCTTACTCATGAGACCCAGTACTTC. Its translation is CASIADRGHLTHETQYF. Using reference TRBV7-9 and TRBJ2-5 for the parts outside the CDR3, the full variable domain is DTGVSQNPRHKITKRGQNVTFRCDPISEHNRLYWYRQTLGQGPEFLTYFQNEAQLEKSRLLSDRFSAERPKGSFSTLEIQRTEQGDSAMYLCASIADRGHLTHETQYFGPGTRLLVL.

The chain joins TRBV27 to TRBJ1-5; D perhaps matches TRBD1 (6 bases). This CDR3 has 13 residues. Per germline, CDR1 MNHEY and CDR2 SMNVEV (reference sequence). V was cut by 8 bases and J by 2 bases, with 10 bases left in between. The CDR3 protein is CASSDRRNQPQHF. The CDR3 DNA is TGTGCCAGCTCCGACAGGCGCAATCAGCCCCAGCATTTT.

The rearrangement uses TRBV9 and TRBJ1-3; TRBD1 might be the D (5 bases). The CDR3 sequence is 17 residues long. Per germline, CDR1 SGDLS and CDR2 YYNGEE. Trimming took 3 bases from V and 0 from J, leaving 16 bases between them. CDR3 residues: CASSASPRESSGNTIYF. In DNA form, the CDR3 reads TGTGCCAGCAGCGCCTCTCCCAGGGAAAGCTCTGGAAACACCATATATTTT. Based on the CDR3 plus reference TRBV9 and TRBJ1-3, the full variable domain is DSGVTQTPKHLITATGQRVTLRCSPRSGDLSVYWYQQSLDQGLQFLIQYYNGEERAKGNILERFSAQQFPDLHSELNLSSLELGDSALYFCASSASPRESSGNTIYFGEGSWLTVV.

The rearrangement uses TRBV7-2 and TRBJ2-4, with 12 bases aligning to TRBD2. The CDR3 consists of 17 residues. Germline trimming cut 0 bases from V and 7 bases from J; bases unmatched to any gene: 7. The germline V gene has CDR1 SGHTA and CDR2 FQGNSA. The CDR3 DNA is TGTGCCAGCAGCTTAGCGTCTAGCGGGGGGGAGGGGAACATTCAGTACTTC. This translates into CASSLASSGGEGNIQYF.

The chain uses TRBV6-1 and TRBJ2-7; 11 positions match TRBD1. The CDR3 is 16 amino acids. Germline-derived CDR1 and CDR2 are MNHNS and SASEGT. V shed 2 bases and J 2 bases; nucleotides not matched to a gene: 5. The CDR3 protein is CASSESRGQGAYEQYF. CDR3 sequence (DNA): TGTGCCAGCAGTGAATCCCGGGGACAGGGGGCCTACGAGCAGTACTTC.

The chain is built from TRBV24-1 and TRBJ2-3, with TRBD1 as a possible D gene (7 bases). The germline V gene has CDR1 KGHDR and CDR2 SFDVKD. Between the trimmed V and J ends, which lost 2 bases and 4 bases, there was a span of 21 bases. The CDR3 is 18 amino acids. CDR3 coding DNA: TGTGCCACCAGTGATTATGGGCCATTAGGAGGGGGCGCAGATACGCAGTATTTT. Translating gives CATSDYGPLGGGADTQYF.

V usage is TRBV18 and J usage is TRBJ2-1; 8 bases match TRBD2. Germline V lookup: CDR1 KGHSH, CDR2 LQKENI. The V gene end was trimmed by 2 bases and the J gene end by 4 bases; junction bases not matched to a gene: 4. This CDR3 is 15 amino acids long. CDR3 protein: CASSPALAEYNEQFF. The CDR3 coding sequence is TGTGCCAGCTCACCAGCACTAGCGGAATACAATGAGCAGTTCTTC.

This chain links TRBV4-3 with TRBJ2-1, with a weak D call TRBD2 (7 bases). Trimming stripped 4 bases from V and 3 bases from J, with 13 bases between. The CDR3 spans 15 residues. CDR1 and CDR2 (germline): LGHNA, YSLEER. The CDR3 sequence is CASSPVGGLYNEQFF. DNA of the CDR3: TGCGCCAGCAGCCCCGTCGGGGGGCTCTACAATGAGCAGTTCTTC.

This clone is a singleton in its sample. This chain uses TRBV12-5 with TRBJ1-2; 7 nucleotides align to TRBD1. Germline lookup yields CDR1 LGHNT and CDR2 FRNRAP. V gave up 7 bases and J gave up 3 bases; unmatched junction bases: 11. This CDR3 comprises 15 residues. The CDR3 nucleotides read TGTGCTAGTGCCCCGGGGGTCAGGGGGGACTATGGCTACACCTTC. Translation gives CASAPGVRGDYGYTF.

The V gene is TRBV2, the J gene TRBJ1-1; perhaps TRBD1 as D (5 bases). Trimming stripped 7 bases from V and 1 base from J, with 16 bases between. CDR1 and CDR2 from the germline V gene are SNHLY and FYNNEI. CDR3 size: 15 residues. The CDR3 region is CASNFEQAPNTEAFF. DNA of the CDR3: TGTGCCAGCAACTTCGAACAGGCACCGAACACTGAAGCTTTCTTT.

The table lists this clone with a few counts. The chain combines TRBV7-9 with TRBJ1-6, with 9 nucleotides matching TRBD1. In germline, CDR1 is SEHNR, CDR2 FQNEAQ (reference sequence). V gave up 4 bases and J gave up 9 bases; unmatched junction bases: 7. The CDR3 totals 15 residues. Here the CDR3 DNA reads TGTGCCAGCAGCTCAACAGGGGGCATAAGTTCACCCCTCCACTTT. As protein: CASSSTGGISSPLHF.